This T cell receptor beta chain was recorded in a study of T cell responses to AZD1222 COVID-19 vaccine. General study points: Donors, mostly white British, included more females; clonal diversity was possibly underestimated. Only five to seven AZD1222 recipients tested seropositive at baseline. Across the whole spike, CD4 TCRs peaked at regions 160-218 and 743-854. Targeting of unmutated variant regions was reportedly seen in nearly half of spike-specific TCRs.

The CDR3 consists of 16 residues. Trimming took 4 bases from V and 2 from J; bases not matched to a gene: 5. Germline V gene data show CDR1 as SGHNT and CDR2 as YYREEE (reference sequence). Measured with immunoSEQ multiplex PCR; TCRdb has only the in-frame clones, and not every one. The sample holds 100,000 to 150,000 clones, about nine tenths seen once. About this clone itself: The antigen remains unidentified.

The sample here was peripheral blood, taken on day 0 of AZD1222 vaccination. The TCR was taken from an adult in good health. The chain links TRBV5-4 to TRBJ2-5; TRBD2 agrees at 13 bases. CDR3 DNA: TGTGCCAGCAGCCCCGGACTAGCGGGAGCTCAAGAGACCCAGTACTTC. Translation gives CASSPGLAGAQETQYF.